The T cell receptor (beta chain) described here comes from a study of T cell responses to AZD1222 COVID-19 vaccine. Data came from immunoSEQ multiplex PCR; TCRdb stores just in-frame clones and leaves some out. The sample has 130,000 or so clones, roughly 90% seen once. The CDR3 consists of 14 residues. Germline CDR1 SGHTA, CDR2 FQGNSA. The V end was cut by 3 bases, the J end by 3 bases, with 11 bases between. The starting material was peripheral blood, obtained on day 0 of AZD1222 vaccination. The rearrangement links TRBV7-2 to TRBJ2-5; no reliable D call. This TCR derives from an adult in good health. CDR3 nucleotide sequence: TGTGCCAGCAGCTTCAGTCCCCAAAAAGAGACCCAGTACTTC. Amino acid sequence: CASSFSPQKETQYF.